Listed below are T cell receptor beta chains from one sample, sequenced in a study of cytomegalovirus exposure and HLA in healthy donors. Clones were read by immunoSEQ multiplex PCR, and TCRdb kept only the in-frame ones, dropping some. Of 90,000 to 120,000 clones listed, roughly 88% were seen once; the top ten hold 3%. Specimen: PBMCs. The receptors shown here come from a woman aged 18-29 years in good health and CMV-seronegative. Both conserved end residues are part of each CDR3. A D gene is named only where the DNA matches it firmly. The listing skips clone size in some rows; elsewhere it reads once, few, many or a size class.

V gene	D gene	J gene	clone size	CDR3 DNA	CDR3 protein
TRBV6-5	NA	TRBJ1-2	NA	TGTGCCAGCAGTTACCACGACAGCGCCTATGGCTACACCTTC	CASSYHDSAYGYTF
TRBV5-4	NA	TRBJ1-1	NA	TGTGCCAGCAGCTCCACCGTAGACACTGAAGCTTTCTTT	CASSSTVDTEAFF
TRBV27	NA	TRBJ1-4	NA	TGTGCCAGCAGTTCGAAATCAGGGATGGGTGAAAAACTGTTTTTT	CASSSKSGMGEKLFF
TRBV10-1	NA	TRBJ1-3	NA	TGCGCCAGCAGTGCCGACACATCACCCTCTGGAAACACCATATATTTT	CASSADTSPSGNTIYF
TRBV5-4	NA	TRBJ2-5	NA	TGTGCCAGCAGCTTTACGACGACAGGGACTCGAGAGACCCAGTACTTC	CASSFTTTGTRETQYF
TRBV30	NA	TRBJ2-1	NA	TGTGCCCGGTCAAGCGGCAGGGGAAACAATGAGCAGTTCTTC	CARSSGRGNNEQFF
TRBV6-5	TRBD1	TRBJ1-2	NA	TGTGCCAGCAGTCCCCAAGGGGGCCCTGGCTACACCTTC	CASSPQGGPGYTF
TRBV5-6	NA	TRBJ2-5	NA	TGTGCCAGCAGCCCAGGGGGGGAGACCCAGTACTTC	CASSPGGETQYF
TRBV6-5	TRBD1	TRBJ1-1	NA	TGTGCCAGCAGTCGGACAGGAACTGAAGCTTTCTTT	CASSRTGTEAFF
TRBV7-3	NA	TRBJ2-5	NA	TGTGCCAGCAGCTTAGAGGTGTATGGAAGAGAGACCCAGTACTTC	CASSLEVYGRETQYF
TRBV30	TRBD2	TRBJ2-1	NA	TGTGCCTGGAGTGTTAGCGGGGGCAATGAGCAGTTCTTC	CAWSVSGGNEQFF
TRBV5-1	TRBD1	TRBJ2-2	NA	TGCGCCAGCAGCTCCGGACAGGGGAACACCGGGGAGCTGTTTTTT	CASSSGQGNTGELFF
TRBV18	NA	TRBJ1-6	few	TGTGCCAGCTCACAAAACAGGGCCAGCTCCTATAATTCACCCCTCCACTTT	CASSQNRASSYNSPLHF
TRBV7-9	NA	TRBJ1-2	NA	TGTGCCAGCAGCTTAGGGGCCTACTATGGCTACACCTTC	CASSLGAYYGYTF
TRBV5-1	TRBD1	TRBJ1-5	NA	TGCGCCAGCAGCTTGGGCTCCGGACAGGGCAGCAATCAGCCCCAGCATTTT	CASSLGSGQGSNQPQHF
TRBV6-1	TRBD2	TRBJ2-7	NA	TGTGCCAGCAGTGAGAACCTAGCGGGGGCCTCCTACGAGCAGTACTTC	CASSENLAGASYEQYF
TRBV4-1	TRBD1	TRBJ2-7	once	TGCGCCAGCAGCGGGGACAGGGACCACGAGCAGTACTTC	CASSGDRDHEQYF
TRBV2	TRBD2	TRBJ2-7	once	TGTGCCAGCAGTGAAAGCGGGACGCACTACGAGCAGTACTTC	CASSESGTHYEQYF
TRBV9	TRBD2	TRBJ2-7	NA	TGTGCCAGCAGCGTAGAGGGAGGGACCACAGCCTACGAGCAGTACTTC	CASSVEGGTTAYEQYF
TRBV19	NA	TRBJ2-1	NA	TGTGCCAGTAGTATAACGGCAGGTAATGAGCAGTTCTTC	CASSITAGNEQFF
TRBV11-2	NA	TRBJ1-2	few	TGTGCCAGCAGACCACTGTTGGGGGCCTATGGCTACACCTTC	CASRPLLGAYGYTF
TRBV2	TRBD2	TRBJ2-1	NA	TGTGCCAGCAGTGATGATCCTAGCGGGGGGGTTTACAATGAGCAGTTCTTC	CASSDDPSGGVYNEQFF
TRBV30	TRBD1	TRBJ2-3	NA	TGTGCCGTTCCGGGACAGGGGATGGTTACGCAGTATTTT	CAVPGQGMVTQYF
TRBV7-9	NA	TRBJ1-2	NA	TGTGCCAGCAGCTCCTTCCACTATGGCTACACCTTC	CASSSFHYGYTF
TRBV28	TRBD1	TRBJ1-5	medium-sized	TGTGCCAGCAGTTTTTTTACAGGGGAGGGCAATCAGCCCCAGCATTTT	CASSFFTGEGNQPQHF
TRBV7-9	NA	TRBJ2-5	NA	TGTGCCAGCAGCACAGGGTACCAAGAGACCCAGTACTTC	CASSTGYQETQYF
TRBV7-9	NA	TRBJ2-7	NA	TGTGCCAGCAGCTTTTCAGGGCTCTCCTACGAGCAGTACTTC	CASSFSGLSYEQYF
TRBV27	TRBD1	TRBJ1-5	NA	TGTGCCAGCAGTTCGGACAGGGATAATCAGCCCCAGCATTTT	CASSSDRDNQPQHF
TRBV4-1	TRBD2	TRBJ2-3	once	TGCGCCAGCAGCCGCGGAGCGGGGTTCACAGATACGCAGTATTTT	CASSRGAGFTDTQYF
TRBV6-5	NA	TRBJ2-1	NA	TGTGCCAGCAGTTCGAGATATGAGCAGTTCTTC	CASSSRYEQFF
TRBV5-4	TRBD2	TRBJ2-3	NA	TGTGCCAGCAGCCCGGGACTAGCCGCAGACGATACGCAGTATTTT	CASSPGLAADDTQYF
TRBV6-5	NA	TRBJ1-1	NA	TGTGCCAGCAGTCAGCCAGACACCTTAGGAGCTTTCTTT	CASSQPDTLGAFF
TRBV25-1	TRBD1	TRBJ2-2	NA	TGTGCCAGCAGTGAGCTCGGGACAGGGGAGAACACCGGGGAGCTGTTTTTT	CASSELGTGENTGELFF
TRBV6-5	NA	TRBJ1-2	NA	TGTGCCAGCAGATTCTCCTCTGGCTACACCTTC	CASRFSSGYTF
TRBV7-2	TRBD2	TRBJ2-1	NA	TGTGCCAGCAGCCTAACACTAGCGGGGGGCTACAATGAGCAGTTCTTC	CASSLTLAGGYNEQFF
TRBV7-9	NA	TRBJ2-1	NA	TGTGCCAGCAGCCAAGGAGGGGGCGATGAGCAGTTCTTC	CASSQGGGDEQFF
TRBV5-1	NA	TRBJ2-3	NA	TGCGCCAGCAGCTTACAGGGAAGCACAGATACGCAGTATTTT	CASSLQGSTDTQYF
TRBV30	NA	TRBJ1-2	NA	TGTGCCTGGAGTAGGCTAAGGAGAGGTGGCTACACCTTC	CAWSRLRRGGYTF
TRBV5-1	TRBD1	TRBJ2-2	NA	TGCGCCAGCAGCCCCCGGACAGGGGGGTCCGGGGAGCTGTTTTTT	CASSPRTGGSGELFF
TRBV9	NA	TRBJ1-2	few	TGTGCCAGCAGCGACAGTGGTTTCTATGGCTACACCTTC	CASSDSGFYGYTF
TRBV30	NA	TRBJ1-1	NA	TGTGCCTGGAGTGTGATTCGGGGAACTGAAGCTTTCTTT	CAWSVIRGTEAFF
TRBV9	TRBD2	TRBJ2-7	NA	TGTGCCAGCAGCCCTAGCGGGGGGACCTACGAGCAGTACTTC	CASSPSGGTYEQYF
TRBV29-1	TRBD1	TRBJ1-2	NA	TGCAGCGCCAGACAGGGTAGCGACTATGGCTACACCTTC	CSARQGSDYGYTF
TRBV9	TRBD1	TRBJ2-7	NA	TGTGCCAGCAGCAACGACAGGGATTCCCCCTACGAGCAGTACTTC	CASSNDRDSPYEQYF
TRBV10-2	NA	TRBJ1-3	NA	TGCGCCAGCAGTGGTCGTTTCCCCTCTGGAAACACCATATATTTT	CASSGRFPSGNTIYF
TRBV10-3	NA	TRBJ2-3	once	TGTGCCATCAGTGAACCCCTGGCCCTAGCGCTAGATACGCAGTATTTT	CAISEPLALALDTQYF
TRBV5-1	TRBD1	TRBJ2-7	NA	TGCGCCAGCAGCCGGACAGGGGGCGGCCTCTACGAGCAGTACTTC	CASSRTGGGLYEQYF
TRBV7-8	TRBD1	TRBJ1-5	NA	TGTGCCAGCAGCCTACAGGGGGGTCAGCCCCAGCATTTT	CASSLQGGQPQHF
TRBV5-1	TRBD2	TRBJ2-3	once	TGCGCCAGCAGCTTGATGGGCGCGGGGGGGGGAGATACGCAGTATTTT	CASSLMGAGGGDTQYF
TRBV18	NA	TRBJ1-4	NA	TGTGCCAGCTCTCCCGAATACACACCGGGACTCAAGTTTTTT	CASSPEYTPGLKFF
TRBV27	NA	TRBJ1-1	NA	TGTGCCAGCAGTTTATCGGCCAGAACTGAAGCTTTCTTT	CASSLSARTEAFF
TRBV25-1	TRBD1	TRBJ1-1	NA	TGTGCCAGCAGTGAGCCAATGACAGGGGCCCCGAACACTGAAGCTTTCTTT	CASSEPMTGAPNTEAFF
TRBV5-5	NA	TRBJ1-5	NA	TGTGCCAGCAGCTTATTCGACAGGACTAATCAGCCCCAGCATTTT	CASSLFDRTNQPQHF
TRBV28	NA	TRBJ1-1	NA	TGTGCCAGCAGTCACCCGGGAGCGTACACTGAAGCTTTCTTT	CASSHPGAYTEAFF
TRBV9	NA	TRBJ1-2	NA	TGTGCCAGCAGCGTCCTAGACGTCGCAGGGGTTCGTGGCTACACCTTC	CASSVLDVAGVRGYTF
TRBV4-1	NA	TRBJ1-1	NA	TGCGCCAGCAGCCAAGACGCCGGACTCCAGGCGGACACTGAAGCTTTCTTT	CASSQDAGLQADTEAFF
TRBV6-1	NA	TRBJ1-2	few	TGTGCCAGCAACCCGACGGGGGGCTACACCTTC	CASNPTGGYTF
TRBV6-5	NA	TRBJ1-4	NA	TGTGCCAGCAGTTACTCGGACTCCTGGTCGGGGGAAAAACTGTTTTTT	CASSYSDSWSGEKLFF
TRBV5-1	TRBD2	TRBJ2-5	NA	TGCGCCAGCAGCTTGGGACTAGCGGGAGGAGAGACCCAGTACTTC	CASSLGLAGGETQYF